The 30 T cell receptor beta chains below come from one sample, sequenced in a study of T cell responses to AZD1222 COVID-19 vaccine. TCRdb's copy holds only in-frame clones and misses some; the assay was immunoSEQ multiplex PCR. The sample records more than 95,000 clones, more than 85% being singletons. Sequencing used peripheral blood, obtained 28 days after the second AZD1222 dose. The receptors were gathered from an adult who received the AZD1222 COVID-19 vaccine.

This sequence joins TRBV9 and TRBJ2-7; perhaps TRBD2 as D (6 bases). The germline CDR1 and CDR2 sequences are SGDLS and YYNGEE. There are 15 residues in the CDR3. The germline V and J ends were trimmed by 4 bases and 4 bases, with 18 bases remaining between them. The CDR3 here is CASSPGPRGIYEQYF. CDR3 bases: TGTGCCAGCAGCCCTGGTCCGCGGGGCATTTACGAGCAGTACTTC.

The chain couples TRBV6-5 to TRBJ1-1; tentatively, D is TRBD1 (6 bases). Germline V gene data show CDR1 as MNHEY and CDR2 as SVGAGI. Trimming removed 6 bases at V and 1 base at J, with 12 bases between. This CDR3 contains 14 residues. This chain's CDR3 is CASSLGGQNTEAFF. DNA of the CDR3: TGTGCCAGCAGCCTTGGGGGGCAGAACACTGAAGCTTTCTTT.

The rearrangement links TRBV7-2 to TRBJ2-7; D is unclear. The CDR3 has 15 amino acids. Between the trimmed V and J ends, which lost 1 base and 6 bases, there was a span of 16 bases. Germline V gives CDR1 SGHTA, CDR2 FQGNSA. The chain's CDR3 is CASSLVLSSSGEQYF. CDR3 bases: TGTGCCAGCAGCTTAGTTCTCTCCAGCTCCGGCGAGCAGTACTTC.

The chain combines TRBV12-3 or TRBV12-4 with TRBJ2-1; D not resolved. Trimming left V 3 bases short and J 8 bases short, with 11 bases between. This CDR3 is 13 amino acids long. The CDR3 coding sequence is TGTGCCAGCAGTTTTTTGCCGGTCGATGAGCAGTTCTTC. Translated, it gives CASSFLPVDEQFF.

This clone was detected only a few times. The rearrangement links TRBV4-3 to TRBJ2-7, with D tentatively TRBD1 (7 bases). V was shortened by 1 base and J by 5 bases, with 18 bases between the two germline ends. The CDR3 length is 16 residues. Germline CDR1 and CDR2: LGHNA and YSLEER. CDR3 nucleotides: TGCGCCAGCAGCCAAGTCGTGATTCAGGGGGGCCACGAGCAGTACTTC. Translation gives CASSQVVIQGGHEQYF.

The V and J genes are TRBV18 and TRBJ2-7; TRBD2 matches 14 bases. The CDR3 is made up of 16 amino acids. V dropped 4 bases and J dropped 3; count of bases not matched to a gene: 5. Germline-derived CDR1 and CDR2 are KGHSH and LQKENI. CDR3 residues: CASSRTGTSGGYEQYF. The CDR3 nucleotides read TGTGCCAGCTCACGCACCGGGACTAGCGGGGGCTACGAGCAGTACTTC. The full variable domain, rest sourced from reference TRBV18 and TRBJ2-7, is NAGVMQNPRHLVRRRGQEARLRCSPMKGHSHVYWYRQLPEEGLKFMVYLQKENIIDESGMPKERFSAEFPKEGPSILRIQQVVRGDSAAYFCASSRTGTSGGYEQYFGPGTRLTVT.

A single count supports this clone. The chain combines TRBV5-1 with TRBJ1-1; 7 positions match TRBD1. J lost 1 base, V lost 0 bases, and 9 bases had no gene match. Germline V CDR1 and CDR2: SGHRS, YFSETQ. There are 17 residues in the CDR3. The CDR3 loop reads CASSLGSSAGGNTEAFF. CDR3 bases: TGCGCCAGCAGCTTGGGGTCGTCGGCAGGGGGGAACACTGAAGCTTTCTTT. The variable domain in full, with the rest retrieved from reference TRBV5-1 and TRBJ1-1, is KAGVTQTPRYLIKTRGQQVTLSCSPISGHRSVSWYQQTPGQGLQFLFEYFSETQRNKGNFPGRFSGRQFSNSRSEMNVSTLELGDSALYLCASSLGSSAGGNTEAFFGQGTRLTVV.

The chain couples TRBV6-5 to TRBJ2-7; no clear D. The CDR3 sequence is 13 residues long. Germline CDR1 reads MNHEY; CDR2 reads SVGAGI. Trimming removed 6 bases at V and 5 bases at J, with 14 bases between. The CDR3 is CASSRNLVNEQYF. CDR3 nucleotides: TGTGCCAGCAGCCGAAACCTAGTCAACGAGCAGTACTTC.

In its sample, this clone was seen once. The genes are TRBV7-2 and TRBJ2-5; TRBD1 matches 7 bases. Germline assignment: CDR1 SGHTA and CDR2 FQGNSA. V lost 2 bases, J lost 0 bases, and 3 bases stayed unmatched. The CDR3 is made up of 15 amino acids. The CDR3 coding sequence is TGTGCCAGCAGCTTAAGGGGGCCGTACCAAGAGACCCAGTACTTC. Protein: CASSLRGPYQETQYF.

This clone appeared once. In nucleotides, the CDR3 is TGTGCCAGCAGCCCCGATGGGTCCTACGAGCAGTACTTC. Protein: CASSPDGSYEQYF. V is TRBV5-4 and J is TRBJ2-7; the D is unclear. The CDR3 spans 13 residues. The germline V gene encodes CDR1 SGHNT and CDR2 YYREEE (reference sequence). V dropped 4 bases and J dropped 1 base, with 9 bases sitting between them.

The chain employs TRBV29-1 and TRBJ1-5; 10 bases match TRBD1. This CDR3 spans 13 amino acids. Germline CDR1 is SQVTM and CDR2 is ANQGSEA. Trimming took 6 bases from V and 6 from J; bases not matched to a gene: 5. The DNA for the CDR3 is TGCAGCGTCCAGACAGGGGGCAGTCAGCCCCAGCATTTT. Translation: CSVQTGGSQPQHF. The full variable domain, completed using reference TRBV29-1 and TRBJ1-5, is SAVISQKPSRDICQRGTSLTIQCQVDSQVTMMFWYRQQPGQSLTLIATANQGSEATYESGFVIDKFPISRPNLTFSTLTVSNMSPEDSSIYLCSVQTGGSQPQHFGDGTRLSIL.

This clone has just one count. The V and J genes are TRBV5-5 and TRBJ1-2, with D tentatively TRBD1 (5 bases). Germline CDR1 reads SGHKS; CDR2 reads YYEKEE (reference sequence). The CDR3 has 15 amino acids. V was cut by 6 bases and J by 0 bases, with 15 bases left in between. CDR3 in amino acids: CASTLGAAANYGYTF. Here the CDR3 DNA reads TGTGCCAGCACCCTAGGGGCGGCCGCTAACTATGGCTACACCTTC. The entire variable domain, with the rest obtained from reference TRBV5-5 and TRBJ1-2, is as follows: DAGVTQSPTHLIKTRGQQVTLRCSPISGHKSVSWYQQVLGQGPQFIFQYYEKEERGRGNFPDRFSARQFPNYSSELNVNALLLGDSALYLCASTLGAAANYGYTFGSGTRLTVV.

The gene calls are TRBV12-5 and TRBJ2-1; 7 bases line up with TRBD1. Germline V gene data show CDR1 as LGHNT and CDR2 as FRNRAP. V dropped 6 bases and J dropped 6; count of bases not matched to a gene: 11. The CDR3 consists of 15 residues. As DNA, the CDR3 is TGTGCTAGTGGGGGGACAGCGATTTCCCTCAATGAGCAGTTCTTC. Translated, it gives CASGGTAISLNEQFF.

V and J are TRBV29-1 and TRBJ1-2; 9 nucleotides line up with TRBD1. CDR3 length equals 14 residues. The germline gives CDR1 SQVTM, CDR2 ANQGSEA. The V segment lost 4 bases and the J segment 6 bases; nucleotides outside the gene matches: 9. CDR3 nucleotides: TGCAGCGTTGGTTGGGACAGGGATGGGAATGGCTACACCTTC. Amino acid sequence: CSVGWDRDGNGYTF.

The chain links TRBV5-8 to TRBJ1-1; D unclear. The CDR3 loop spans 14 amino acids. CDR1 and CDR2 (germline): SGHTS, YDEGEE. V dropped 1 base and J dropped 2 bases, with 9 bases sitting between them. The CDR3 loop is CASSLWADNTEAFF. The CDR3 region has the DNA TGTGCCAGCAGCTTGTGGGCAGATAACACTGAAGCTTTCTTT.

The chain has TRBV3-1 (or the pseudogene TRBV3-2) and TRBJ1-2; no definite D call. Germline CDR1 LGHDT, CDR2 YNNKEL (reference sequence). The CDR3 consists of 13 residues. Deletions cut 4 bases from V and 4 bases from J, with 10 bases between. The CDR3 DNA reads as TGTGCCAGCAGCCCCACCTTCACCTATGGCTACACCTTC. It codes for CASSPTFTYGYTF.

The chain is built from TRBV5-6 and TRBJ2-2; 9 bases line up with TRBD1. The CDR3 runs to 17 residues. Per germline, CDR1 SGHDT and CDR2 YYEEEE. With 3 bases clipped from V and 5 bases from J, the junction kept 11 bases outside the gene matches. This chain's CDR3 is CASSWSKNRGRTGELFF. CDR3 bases: TGTGCCAGCAGCTGGAGCAAGAACAGGGGGCGAACCGGGGAGCTGTTTTTT.

The chain combines TRBV18 with TRBJ2-7; 7 bases line up with TRBD2. Germline-derived CDR1 and CDR2 are KGHSH and LQKENI. The CDR3 is 14 amino acids. V was pared by 3 bases and J by 3 bases, with 5 bases of the junction left unmatched. The CDR3 spells CASSPTGGYYEQYF. Written as DNA, the CDR3 is TGTGCCAGCTCACCGACGGGGGGTTACTACGAGCAGTACTTC.

V and J are TRBV5-1 and TRBJ2-3; maybe TRBD1 (5 bases). The CDR3 contains 16 residues. From germline, CDR1 is SGHRS and CDR2 YFSETQ. V dropped 1 base and J dropped 3 bases, with 15 bases sitting between them. CDR3 residues: CASSLRGIGYTDTQYF. The CDR3 DNA sequence: TGCGCCAGCAGCTTGAGGGGAATTGGGTATACAGATACGCAGTATTTT. Variable domain in full (rest from reference TRBV5-1 and TRBJ2-3): KAGVTQTPRYLIKTRGQQVTLSCSPISGHRSVSWYQQTPGQGLQFLFEYFSETQRNKGNFPGRFSGRQFSNSRSEMNVSTLELGDSALYLCASSLRGIGYTDTQYFGPGTRLTVL.

The V and J genes are TRBV11-3 and TRBJ2-3; TRBD1 agrees at 7 bases. The V gene's germline CDR1 is SGHNT and CDR2 YENEEA. The CDR3 has 16 residues. J gave up 0 bases and V 6 bases, and 9 bases lay outside the gene matches. The CDR3 here is CASSARLGQSTDTQYF. The CDR3 DNA sequence: TGTGCCAGCAGTGCGAGGTTGGGACAGAGCACAGATACGCAGTATTTT.

V is TRBV6-6 and J is TRBJ1-5; D gene uncertain. Germline V gives CDR1 MNHNY, CDR2 SVGAGI (reference sequence). V was trimmed by 2 bases and J by 7 bases, leaving 6 bases between them. This CDR3 has 12 amino acids. CDR3 DNA sequence: TGTGCCAGCAGTTACCCCGGCCAGCCCCAGCATTTT. Its protein product is CASSYPGQPQHF.

This chain joins TRBV6-5 and TRBJ2-3; D is uncertain. V lost 8 bases and J lost 0, with 15 bases in between. The CDR3 contains 15 residues. The germline V gene encodes CDR1 MNHEY and CDR2 SVGAGI. The CDR3 DNA is TGTGCCAGCCTTCTACGGCACCTAAGCACAGATACGCAGTATTTT. Translation gives CASLLRHLSTDTQYF.

This rearrangement joins TRBV19 to TRBJ1-1; D might be TRBD1 (5 bases). Germline values: CDR1 LNHDA, CDR2 SQIVND (reference sequence). V shed 5 bases and J shed 1 base, with 14 bases lying between them. The CDR3 has 15 residues. The CDR3 DNA reads as TGTGCCAGTAGTCCCGGGTTAGGGGCGAACACTGAAGCTTTCTTT. Its translation is CASSPGLGANTEAFF.

The V and J genes are TRBV6-5 and TRBJ2-3; D perhaps matches TRBD1 (6 bases). The ends were cut back, 9 bases at V and 2 bases at J, with 15 bases in the middle. Germline values: CDR1 MNHEY, CDR2 SVGAGI. The CDR3 spans 14 residues. CDR3 sequence: CASTVTGITDTQYF. The CDR3 DNA reads as TGTGCCAGTACAGTCACAGGGATCACAGATACGCAGTATTTT.

This chain connects TRBV28 to TRBJ1-1, with unresolved D. V lost 1 base to trimming and J lost 1 base, with 7 bases between them. The CDR3 length is 14 residues. Germline assignment: CDR1 MDHEN and CDR2 SYDVKM. The CDR3 bases are TGTGCCAGCAGTTTATCCCGACCGAACACTGAAGCTTTCTTT. It specifies CASSLSRPNTEAFF.

The genes are TRBV18 and TRBJ2-2; D uncertain. CDR3 length: 13 amino acids. V was trimmed by 6 bases and J by 5 bases, leaving 10 bases between them. Germline lookup yields CDR1 KGHSH and CDR2 LQKENI. The CDR3 is CASSPHWTGELFF. CDR3 in DNA: TGTGCCAGCTCGCCCCACTGGACCGGGGAGCTGTTTTTT.

The chain joins TRBV10-3 to TRBJ2-3; 11 bases match TRBD2. Germline loops: CDR1 ENHRY, CDR2 SYGVKD. Germline trimming cut 6 bases from V and 4 bases from J; bases unmatched to any gene: 3. CDR3 length: 14 residues. CDR3 protein: CAIRLAGGSDTQYF. The CDR3 DNA sequence: TGTGCCATCAGGCTAGCGGGAGGCTCAGATACGCAGTATTTT.

This clone was observed a few times. The V gene is TRBV21-1, the J gene TRBJ2-7. TRBV21-1 is given as a pseudogene. The CDR3 extends over 17 amino acids. The CDR3 sequence: CASSKVYLWDATYEQYF. Written as DNA, the CDR3 is TGTGCCAGCAGCAAAGTTTATCTATGGGACGCCACCTACGAGCAGTACTTC.

V is TRBV12-3 or TRBV12-4 and J is TRBJ1-2, with 7 bases that match TRBD1. The CDR3 is 13 residues long. The trim removed 3 bases at V and 8 bases at J, leaving 6 bases unmatched. CDR3 sequence: CASSFTGEGGYTF. CDR3 bases: TGTGCCAGCAGTTTTACAGGGGAAGGAGGCTACACCTTC.

V gene TRBV12-3 or TRBV12-4 combines with J gene TRBJ1-5; D is unresolved. V gave up 3 bases and J gave up 5 bases, with 8 bases separating them. This CDR3 region has 13 residues. This chain's CDR3 is CASSLSGDQPQHF. The CDR3 DNA sequence: TGTGCCAGCAGTTTGTCCGGGGATCAGCCCCAGCATTTT.